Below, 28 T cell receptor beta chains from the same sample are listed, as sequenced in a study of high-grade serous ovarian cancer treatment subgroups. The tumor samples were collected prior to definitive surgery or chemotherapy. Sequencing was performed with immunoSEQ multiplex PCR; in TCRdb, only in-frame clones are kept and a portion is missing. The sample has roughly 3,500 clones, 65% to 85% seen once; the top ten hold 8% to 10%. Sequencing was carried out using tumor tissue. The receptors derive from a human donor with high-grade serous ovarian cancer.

The CDR3, as DNA: TGTGCCAGCAGCCACCCCAGCGGGAACTATGGCTACACCTTC. This encodes CASSHPSGNYGYTF. The genes are TRBV7-2 and TRBJ1-2; no reliable D call. From germline, CDR1 is SGHTA and CDR2 FQGNSA. Deletions cut 5 bases from V and 2 bases from J, with 12 bases between. The length of the CDR3 is 14 residues. Together with reference TRBV7-2 and TRBJ1-2, the CDR3 gives the full variable domain: GAGVSQSPSNKVTEKGKDVELRCDPISGHTALYWYRQSLGQGLEFLIYFQGNSAPDKSGLPSDRFSAERTGGSVSTLTIQRTQQEDSAVYLCASSHPSGNYGYTFGSGTRLTVV.

CDR3 nucleotide sequence: TGTGCCAGCAGCTTCTTTGGGGGCTCCTACAATGAGCAGTTCTTC. Translating it yields CASSFFGGSYNEQFF. The chain carries TRBV7-3 and TRBJ2-1; D may match TRBD1 or TRBD2 (5 bases each). This CDR3 is 15 amino acids long. V was cut by 3 bases and J by 0 bases, with 9 bases left in between. Germline-derived CDR1 and CDR2 are SGHTA and FQGTGA.

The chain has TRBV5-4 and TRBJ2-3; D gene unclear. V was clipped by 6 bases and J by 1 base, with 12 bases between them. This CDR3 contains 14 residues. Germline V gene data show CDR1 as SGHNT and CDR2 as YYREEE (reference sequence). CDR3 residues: CASNLGTGTDTQYF. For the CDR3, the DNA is TGTGCCAGCAACCTCGGAACCGGCACAGATACGCAGTATTTT.

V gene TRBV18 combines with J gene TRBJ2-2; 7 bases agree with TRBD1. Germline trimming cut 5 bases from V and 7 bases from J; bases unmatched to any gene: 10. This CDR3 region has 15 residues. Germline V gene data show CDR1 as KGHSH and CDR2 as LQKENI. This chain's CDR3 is CASSSKTGSNGELFF. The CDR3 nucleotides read TGTGCCAGCTCATCGAAGACAGGGTCTAACGGGGAGCTGTTTTTT.

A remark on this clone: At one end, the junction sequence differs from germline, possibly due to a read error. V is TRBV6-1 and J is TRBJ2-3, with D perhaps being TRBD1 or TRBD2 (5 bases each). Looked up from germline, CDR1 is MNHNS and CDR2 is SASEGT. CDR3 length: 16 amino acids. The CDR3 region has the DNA TGTGCCAGCAGGGAAGACAGTATGGGGAGAACAGATACGCAGTATTTT. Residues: CASREDSMGRTDTQYF.

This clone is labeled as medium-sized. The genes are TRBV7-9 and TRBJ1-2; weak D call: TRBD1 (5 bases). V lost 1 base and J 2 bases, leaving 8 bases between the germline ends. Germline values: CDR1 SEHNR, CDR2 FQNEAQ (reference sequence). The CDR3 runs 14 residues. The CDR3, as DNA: TGTGCCAGCAGCTTAGGCGACAGAAACTATGGCTACACCTTC. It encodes CASSLGDRNYGYTF.

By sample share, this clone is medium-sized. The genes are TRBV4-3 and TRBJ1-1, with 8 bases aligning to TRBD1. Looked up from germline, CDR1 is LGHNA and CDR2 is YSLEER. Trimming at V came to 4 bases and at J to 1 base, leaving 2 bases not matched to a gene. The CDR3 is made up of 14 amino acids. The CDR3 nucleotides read TGCGCCAGCAGCCTTGACAGGGGGAACACTGAAGCTTTCTTT. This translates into CASSLDRGNTEAFF.

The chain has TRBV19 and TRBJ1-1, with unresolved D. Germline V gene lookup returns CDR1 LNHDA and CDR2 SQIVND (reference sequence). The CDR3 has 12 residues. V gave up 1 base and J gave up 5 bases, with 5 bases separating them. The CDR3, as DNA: TGTGCCAGTAGTATAGGGGCGACTGAAGCTTTCTTT. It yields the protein CASSIGATEAFF.

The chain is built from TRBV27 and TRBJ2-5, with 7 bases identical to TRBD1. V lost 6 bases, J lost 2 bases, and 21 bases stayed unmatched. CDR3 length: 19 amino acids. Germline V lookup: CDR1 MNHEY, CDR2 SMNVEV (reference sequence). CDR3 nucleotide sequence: TGTGCCAGCAGAACAGAGGGCCTCGTGAGGGGGCAGGGTCAAGAGACCCAGTACTTC. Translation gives CASRTEGLVRGQGQETQYF.

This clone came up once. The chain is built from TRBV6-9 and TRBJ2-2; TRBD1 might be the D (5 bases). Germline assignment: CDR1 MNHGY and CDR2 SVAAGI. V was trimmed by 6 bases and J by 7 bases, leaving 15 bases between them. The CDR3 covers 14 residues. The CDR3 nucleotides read TGTGCCAGCAGGCCGCGTGGGGCGAACGGGGAGCTGTTTTTT. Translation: CASRPRGANGELFF.

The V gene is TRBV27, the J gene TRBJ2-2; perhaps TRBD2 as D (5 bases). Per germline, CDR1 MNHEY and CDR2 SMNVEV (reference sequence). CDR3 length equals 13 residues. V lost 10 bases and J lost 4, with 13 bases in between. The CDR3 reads CAIRRDPTGELFF. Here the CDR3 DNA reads TGTGCCATACGACGGGATCCCACCGGGGAGCTGTTTTTT.

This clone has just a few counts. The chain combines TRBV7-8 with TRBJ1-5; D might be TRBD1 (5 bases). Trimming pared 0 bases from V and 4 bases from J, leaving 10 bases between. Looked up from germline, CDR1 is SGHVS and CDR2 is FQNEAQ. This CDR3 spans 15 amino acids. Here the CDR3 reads CASSLASRDNQPQHF. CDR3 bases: TGTGCCAGCAGCTTAGCGAGCAGGGATAATCAGCCCCAGCATTTT. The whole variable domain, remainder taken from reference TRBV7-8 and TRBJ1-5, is GAGVSQSPRYKVAKRGQDVALRCDPISGHVSLFWYQQALGQGPEFLTYFQNEAQLDKSGLPSDRFFAERPEGSVSTLKIQRTQQEDSAVYLCASSLASRDNQPQHFGDGTRLSIL.

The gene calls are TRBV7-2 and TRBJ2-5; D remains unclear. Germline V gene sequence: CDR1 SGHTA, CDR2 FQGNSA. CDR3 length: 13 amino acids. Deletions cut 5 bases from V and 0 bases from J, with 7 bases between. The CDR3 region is CASSPTNQETQYF. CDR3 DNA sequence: TGTGCCAGCAGCCCGACCAACCAAGAGACCCAGTACTTC.

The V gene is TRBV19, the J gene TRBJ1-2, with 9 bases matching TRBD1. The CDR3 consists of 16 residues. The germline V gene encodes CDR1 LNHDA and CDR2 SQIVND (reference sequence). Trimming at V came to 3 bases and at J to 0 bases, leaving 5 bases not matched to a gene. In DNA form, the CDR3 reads TGTGCCAGTAGTATGGGACAGGGACTAGCTAACTATGGCTACACCTTC. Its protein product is CASSMGQGLANYGYTF.

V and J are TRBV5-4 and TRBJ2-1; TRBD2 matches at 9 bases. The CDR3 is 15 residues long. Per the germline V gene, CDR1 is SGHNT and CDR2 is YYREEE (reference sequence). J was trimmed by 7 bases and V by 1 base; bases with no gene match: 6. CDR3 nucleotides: TGTGCCAGCAGCTTGCCGGGACTAGCCAAGAATGAGCAGTTCTTC. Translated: CASSLPGLAKNEQFF.

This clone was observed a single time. CDR3 residues: CASSLGGQGEQFF. CDR3 DNA sequence: TGTGCCAGCAGCTTAGGGGGGCAAGGTGAGCAGTTCTTC. The chain combines TRBV7-9 with TRBJ2-1; weak D call: TRBD1 (6 bases). V gave up 1 base and J gave up 9 bases, with 10 bases separating them. CDR3 size: 13 residues. Germline V CDR1 and CDR2: SEHNR, FQNEAQ (reference sequence).

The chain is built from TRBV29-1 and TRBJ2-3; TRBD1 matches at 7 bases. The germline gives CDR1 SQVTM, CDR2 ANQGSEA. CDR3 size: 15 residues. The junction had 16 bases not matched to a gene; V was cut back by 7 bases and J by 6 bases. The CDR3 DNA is TGCAGCGGACAGGGCGTGACCGGTGTTTACGATACGCAGTATTTT. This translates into CSGQGVTGVYDTQYF.

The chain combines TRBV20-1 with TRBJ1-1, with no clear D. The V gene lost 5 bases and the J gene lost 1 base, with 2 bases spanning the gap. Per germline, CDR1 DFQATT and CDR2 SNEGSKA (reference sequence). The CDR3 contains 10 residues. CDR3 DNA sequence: TGCAGTGCTGCGAACACTGAAGCTTTCTTT. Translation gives CSAANTEAFF.

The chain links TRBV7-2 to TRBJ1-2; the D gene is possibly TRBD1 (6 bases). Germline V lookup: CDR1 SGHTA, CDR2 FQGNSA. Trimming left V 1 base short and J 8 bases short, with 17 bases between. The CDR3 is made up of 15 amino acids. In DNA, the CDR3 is TGTGCCAGCAGCTTAGGGGGGCCTGTGTCGGGAGGCTACACCTTC. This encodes CASSLGGPVSGGYTF.

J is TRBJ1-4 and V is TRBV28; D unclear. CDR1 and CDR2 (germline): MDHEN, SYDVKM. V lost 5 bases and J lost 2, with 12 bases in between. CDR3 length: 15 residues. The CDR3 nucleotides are TGTGCCAGCAGTAGAACGGGTTTGACTAATGAAAAACTGTTTTTT. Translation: CASSRTGLTNEKLFF.

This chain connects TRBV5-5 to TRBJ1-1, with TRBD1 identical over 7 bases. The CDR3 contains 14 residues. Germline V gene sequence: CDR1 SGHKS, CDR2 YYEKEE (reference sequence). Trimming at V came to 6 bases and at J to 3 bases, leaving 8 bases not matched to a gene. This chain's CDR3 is CASNRGQAYTEAFF. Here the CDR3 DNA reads TGTGCCAGCAACAGGGGTCAAGCATACACTGAAGCTTTCTTT.

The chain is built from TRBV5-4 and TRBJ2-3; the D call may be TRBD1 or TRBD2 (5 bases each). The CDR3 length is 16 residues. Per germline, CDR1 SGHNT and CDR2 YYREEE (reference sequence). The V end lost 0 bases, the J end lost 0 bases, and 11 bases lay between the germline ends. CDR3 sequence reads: CASSLARERSTDTQYF. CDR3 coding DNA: TGTGCCAGCAGCTTGGCCAGGGAGCGGAGCACAGATACGCAGTATTTT. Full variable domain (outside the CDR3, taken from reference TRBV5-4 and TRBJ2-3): ETGVTQSPTHLIKTRGQQVTLRCSSQSGHNTVSWYQQALGQGPQFIFQYYREEENGRGNFPPRFSGLQFPNYSSELNVNALELDDSALYLCASSLARERSTDTQYFGPGTRLTVL.

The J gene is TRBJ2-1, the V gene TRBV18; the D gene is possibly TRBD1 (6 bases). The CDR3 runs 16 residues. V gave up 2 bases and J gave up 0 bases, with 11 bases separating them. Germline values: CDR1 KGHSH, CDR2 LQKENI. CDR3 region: CASSPARTDSYNEQFF. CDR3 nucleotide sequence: TGTGCCAGCTCACCAGCCCGGACAGACTCCTACAATGAGCAGTTCTTC.

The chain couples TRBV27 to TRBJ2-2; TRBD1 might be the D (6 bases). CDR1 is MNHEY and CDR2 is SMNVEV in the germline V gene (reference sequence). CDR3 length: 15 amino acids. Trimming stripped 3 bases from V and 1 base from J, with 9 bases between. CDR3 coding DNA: TGTGCCAGCAGTTTTGGACAGTTGAACACCGGGGAGCTGTTTTTT. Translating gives CASSFGQLNTGELFF.

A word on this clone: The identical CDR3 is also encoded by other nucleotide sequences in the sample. DNA for the CDR3: TGTGCCAGCAGCCCCCGACCGGGACAGGGACCTTTGGAGCAGTACGTC. Its translation is CASSPRPGQGPLEQYV. The V call is TRBV11-2, the J call TRBJ2-7, with 9 bases identical to TRBD1. The CDR3 spans 16 residues. The trim removed 5 bases at V and 7 bases at J, leaving 15 bases unmatched. Germline-derived CDR1 and CDR2 are SGHAT and FQNNGV.

The CDR3 region has the DNA TGTGCCAGCAGTCCCCAGGGTATGCGCTCCTACGAGCAGTACTTC. This encodes CASSPQGMRSYEQYF. The J gene is TRBJ2-7, the V gene TRBV28; possible D gene TRBD1, 5 bases. CDR1 is MDHEN, CDR2 SYDVKM, per germline. With 5 bases removed from V and 0 bases from J, the gap between germline ends came to 14 bases. This CDR3 has 15 amino acids. Full variable domain (remainder filled in from reference TRBV28 and TRBJ2-7): DVKVTQSSRYLVKRTGEKVFLECVQDMDHENMFWYRQDPGLGLRLIYFSYDVKMKEKGDIPEGYSVSREKKERFSLILESASTNQTSMYLCASSPQGMRSYEQYFGPGTRLTVT.

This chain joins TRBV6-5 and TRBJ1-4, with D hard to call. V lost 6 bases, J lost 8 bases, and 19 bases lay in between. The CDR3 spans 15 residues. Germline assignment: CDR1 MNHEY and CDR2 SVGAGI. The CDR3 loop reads CASSLVGGRSEKLFF. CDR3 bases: TGTGCCAGCAGCCTGGTAGGAGGACGAAGCGAAAAACTGTTTTTT.

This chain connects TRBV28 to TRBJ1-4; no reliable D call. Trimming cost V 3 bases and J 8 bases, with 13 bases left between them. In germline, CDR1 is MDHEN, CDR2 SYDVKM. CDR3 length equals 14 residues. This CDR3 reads CASSFQVGEEKLFF. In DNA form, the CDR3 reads TGTGCCAGCAGTTTCCAGGTCGGGGAGGAAAAACTGTTTTTT.